What follows are 7 T cell receptor beta chains derived from one specimen sequenced in a study of blood T cell repertoires in COVID-19. Method: immunoSEQ multiplex PCR; TCRdb's copy keeps in-frame clones and lacks some. The sample carries 250,000 to 300,000 clones, approximately 86% recorded once. The sequenced material came from peripheral blood. The receptors derive from a woman aged 65 to 85 with COVID-19, enrolled during active disease.

The rearrangement joins TRBV11-2 to TRBJ2-2; TRBD2 agrees at 12 bases. J gave up 8 bases and V 4 bases, and 8 bases lay outside the gene matches. The germline CDR1 and CDR2 sequences are SGHAT and FQNNGV. This CDR3 region has 16 residues. The CDR3 nucleotides are TGTGCCAGCAGCTCCAGACTAGCGGGGGACCTGGGGGAGCTGTTTTTT. Residues: CASSSRLAGDLGELFF. The full variable domain, completed using reference TRBV11-2 and TRBJ2-2, is EAGVAQSPRYKIIEKRQSVAFWCNPISGHATLYWYQQILGQGPKLLIQFQNNGVVDDSQLPKDRFSAERLKGVDSTLKIQPAKLEDSAVYLCASSSRLAGDLGELFFGEGSRLTVL.

The gene calls are TRBV2 and TRBJ1-5; D is unresolved. This CDR3 comprises 14 residues. V gave up 7 bases and J gave up 5 bases, with 15 bases separating them. Per germline, CDR1 SNHLY and CDR2 FYNNEI. The DNA of the CDR3 is TGTGCCAGCAAAGCGGAATGGGCATATCAGCCCCAGCATTTT. Residues: CASKAEWAYQPQHF.

The chain has TRBV6-6 and TRBJ1-5; the match to TRBD1 covers 7 bases. CDR1 MNHNY and CDR2 SVGAGI come from the germline V gene (reference sequence). The J segment lost 3 bases and the V segment lost 2 bases, leaving 4 bases of the junction unmatched. The CDR3 is 15 residues long. The CDR3 reads CASSYRTGDNQPQHF. The CDR3, as DNA: TGTGCCAGCAGTTACAGAACAGGGGACAATCAGCCCCAGCATTTT.

The genes are TRBV28 and TRBJ1-1; possible D gene TRBD1, 6 bases. Germline loops: CDR1 MDHEN, CDR2 SYDVKM. Trimming took 2 bases from V and 3 from J, leaving 10 bases between them. CDR3 size: 14 residues. In DNA form, the CDR3 reads TGTGCCAGCAGTTTAAACAGGGCAGACACTGAAGCTTTCTTT. This gives the protein CASSLNRADTEAFF.

The J gene is TRBJ2-3, the V gene TRBV5-1; TRBD2 matches 13 bases. The CDR3 runs 16 residues. CDR1 SGHRS and CDR2 YFSETQ come from the germline V gene. V was pared by 4 bases and J by 5 bases, with 7 bases of the junction left unmatched. CDR3 coding DNA: TGCGCCAGCAGCCCCCCCGGACTAGCGGGGGAAGATACGCAGTATTTT. This sequence encodes CASSPPGLAGEDTQYF.

CDR3: CASSLVAGSYEQYF. The CDR3 coding sequence is TGTGCCAGCAGCTTGGTGGCAGGTTCCTACGAGCAGTACTTC. The rearrangement joins TRBV5-6 to TRBJ2-7; D call uncertain. Germline CDR1 SGHDT, CDR2 YYEEEE. V gave up 0 bases and J gave up 1 base, with 8 bases separating them. The CDR3 runs to 14 residues.

The V gene is TRBV7-3, the J gene TRBJ1-1; no firm D call. This CDR3 is built from 14 residues. V was clipped by 5 bases and J by 1 base, with 11 bases between them. CDR1 and CDR2 from the germline V gene are SGHTA and FQGTGA. CDR3 loop: CASSPRSGNTEAFF. DNA of the CDR3: TGTGCCAGCAGCCCCCGTTCAGGGAACACTGAAGCTTTCTTT.